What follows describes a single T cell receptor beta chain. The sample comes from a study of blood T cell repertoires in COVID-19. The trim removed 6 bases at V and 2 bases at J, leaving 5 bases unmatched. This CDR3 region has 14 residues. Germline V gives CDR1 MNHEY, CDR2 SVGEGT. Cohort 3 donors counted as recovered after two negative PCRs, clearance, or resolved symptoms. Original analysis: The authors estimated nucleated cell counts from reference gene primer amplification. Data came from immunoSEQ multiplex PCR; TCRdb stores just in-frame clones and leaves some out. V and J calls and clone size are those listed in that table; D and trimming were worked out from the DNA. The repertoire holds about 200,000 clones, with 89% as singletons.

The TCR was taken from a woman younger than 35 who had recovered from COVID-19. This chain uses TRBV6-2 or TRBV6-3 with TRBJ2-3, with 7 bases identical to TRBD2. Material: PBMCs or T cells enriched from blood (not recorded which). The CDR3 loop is CASSPRDYTDTQYF. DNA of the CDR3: TGTGCCAGCAGCCCAAGGGACTACACAGATACGCAGTATTTT.